The 15 T cell receptor beta chains below come from one sample, sequenced in a study of OX40 agonist ivuxolimab in advanced cancers. The data were produced by immunoSEQ multiplex PCR, yet TCRdb's version contains in-frame clones alone and is incomplete. The sample consists of tens of thousands of clones, 75% to 85% of them appearing once. The source was CD4+ or CD8+ T cells sorted from blood, collected in a trial of the OX40 agonist ivuxolimab. These TCRs come from an adult with an advanced solid tumor such as melanoma, head and neck, liver or kidney cancer.

This clone came up once. V usage is TRBV27 and J usage is TRBJ2-7; 10 bases match TRBD1. V lost 8 bases to trimming and J lost 5 bases; unmatched junction nucleotides: 9. The CDR3 runs 14 residues. Germline CDR1 and CDR2: MNHEY and SMNVEV (reference sequence). The chain's CDR3 is CASGAGTGAHEQYF. CDR3 DNA sequence: TGTGCCAGCGGCGCTGGGACAGGGGCCCACGAGCAGTACTTC.

This clone was seen only once. The chain joins TRBV19 to TRBJ2-5; D perhaps matches TRBD2 (5 bases). The CDR3 loop spans 15 amino acids. Trimming removed 7 bases at V and 5 bases at J, with 20 bases between. Germline loops: CDR1 LNHDA, CDR2 SQIVND (reference sequence). DNA of the CDR3: TGTGCCAGTACCTCGGGCGGTCGAACGGGGGAGACCCAGTACTTC. Translation gives CASTSGGRTGETQYF.

This rearrangement joins TRBV6-1 to TRBJ1-5; D call uncertain. Germline CDR1 and CDR2: MNHNS and SASEGT. There are 13 residues in the CDR3. V lost 2 bases and J 4 bases, leaving 6 bases between the germline ends. CDR3 bases: TGTGCCAGCAGTGAACGAGGGAATCAGCCCCAGCATTTT. Translation gives CASSERGNQPQHF.

This rearrangement joins TRBV27 to TRBJ1-4; D perhaps matches TRBD1 (6 bases). CDR1 is MNHEY and CDR2 is SMNVEV in the germline V gene (reference sequence). CDR3 size: 16 residues. V lost 5 bases and J 7 bases, leaving 20 bases between the germline ends. The CDR3 loop reads CASSELGGSNSEKLFF. The CDR3 nucleotides are TGTGCCAGCAGTGAACTCGGGGGCAGCAATAGTGAAAAACTGTTTTTT.

This clone was counted only a few times. The chain has TRBV5-1 and TRBJ2-5; D might be TRBD2 (5 bases). From germline, CDR1 is SGHRS and CDR2 YFSETQ. V was pared by 6 bases and J by 2 bases, with 14 bases between. This CDR3 is built from 14 residues. Here the CDR3 reads CASTVSGIQETQYF. The CDR3 nucleotides are TGCGCCAGCACCGTCTCCGGGATACAAGAGACCCAGTACTTC.

V is TRBV2 and J is TRBJ1-1; tentative D call: TRBD1 (5 bases). Deletions cut 2 bases from V and 4 bases from J, with 11 bases between. The CDR3 loop spans 14 amino acids. From germline, CDR1 is SNHLY and CDR2 FYNNEI. For the CDR3, the DNA is TGTGCCAGCAGTGAACAGGGCCGGGGCACTGAAGCTTTCTTT. Translated: CASSEQGRGTEAFF.

The rearrangement links TRBV7-2 to TRBJ2-1; TRBD1 matches at 7 bases. Trimming took 2 bases from V and 10 from J; bases not matched to a gene: 11. This CDR3 comprises 15 residues. The germline V gene has CDR1 SGHTA and CDR2 FQGNSA. DNA for the CDR3: TGTGCCAGCAGCTTACCCACCGACAGGGTCGGCGAGCAGTTCTTC. This translates into CASSLPTDRVGEQFF.

The CDR3 region has the DNA TGTGCCAGCAGTTTATCCGGGACACAGGCGAACTACGAGCAGTACTTC. This translates into CASSLSGTQANYEQYF. The V gene is TRBV28, the J gene TRBJ2-7, with D perhaps matching TRBD1 (6 bases). Germline assignment: CDR1 MDHEN and CDR2 SYDVKM. Trimming removed 1 base at V and 3 bases at J, with 16 bases between. The CDR3 is 16 residues long.

The chain uses TRBV5-1 and TRBJ2-1, with 7 bases that match TRBD1. The ends lost 1 base at V and 0 bases at J; junction bases unmatched: 4. The germline gives CDR1 SGHRS, CDR2 YFSETQ. The CDR3 spans 16 residues. The CDR3 DNA follows: TGCGCCAGCAGCTTGACAGGGGACAGCTCCTACAATGAGCAGTTCTTC. Protein product: CASSLTGDSSYNEQFF.

The chain uses TRBV6-1 and TRBJ1-2, with TRBD1 as a possible D gene (6 bases). The CDR3 has 13 residues. The V end lost 5 bases, the J end lost 9 bases, and 16 bases lay between the germline ends. Germline CDR1 reads MNHNS; CDR2 reads SASEGT. CDR3 amino acids: CASSTPGQRSYTF. CDR3 bases: TGTGCCAGCAGTACCCCGGGACAAAGGAGCTACACCTTC.

In this sample, this clone turned up a few times. The chain links TRBV6-1 to TRBJ2-4; D gene ambiguous. Trimming left V 2 bases short and J 6 bases short, with 8 bases between. The germline V gene encodes CDR1 MNHNS and CDR2 SASEGT. The CDR3 covers 13 residues. CDR3 sequence reads: CASSEQNRNIQYF. CDR3 in DNA: TGTGCCAGCAGTGAACAGAACAGAAACATTCAGTACTTC.

This chain links TRBV7-2 with TRBJ1-5; D not resolved. The CDR3 has 14 amino acids. The V and J ends lost 8 bases and 0 bases respectively, with 11 bases between them. CDR1 and CDR2 from the germline V gene are SGHTA and FQGNSA. The CDR3 DNA is TGTGCCAGCTTGGAGGTCTATAGCAATCAGCCCCAGCATTTT. Its translation: CASLEVYSNQPQHF.

This chain links TRBV6-6 with TRBJ2-7; perhaps TRBD1 as D (6 bases). The germline V gene has CDR1 MNHNY and CDR2 SVGAGI (reference sequence). The V and J ends lost 2 bases and 5 bases respectively, with 16 bases between them. This CDR3 spans 15 amino acids. The CDR3 spells CASSYVSGVRHEQYF. The CDR3 DNA is TGTGCCAGCAGTTACGTCTCAGGGGTAAGGCACGAGCAGTACTTC.

The gene calls are TRBV7-2 and TRBJ2-1; 7 bases are shared with TRBD2. Trimming cost V 0 bases and J 10 bases; bases outside gene matches: 6. The CDR3 is 14 amino acids. The germline V gene has CDR1 SGHTA and CDR2 FQGNSA. CDR3 protein: CASSLAGGPKEQFF. Written as DNA, the CDR3 is TGTGCCAGCAGCTTAGCGGGAGGGCCCAAAGAGCAGTTCTTC. The full variable domain, completed using reference TRBV7-2 and TRBJ2-1, is GAGVSQSPSNKVTEKGKDVELRCDPISGHTALYWYRQSLGQGLEFLIYFQGNSAPDKSGLPSDRFSAERTGGSVSTLTIQRTQQEDSAVYLCASSLAGGPKEQFFGPGTRLTVL.

This clone was seen more than once but under ten times. V and J are TRBV27 and TRBJ1-5; 7 bases fit TRBD1. The CDR3 is 14 residues long. Unmatched junction bases numbered 7, after V lost 6 bases and J lost 5 bases. Germline CDR1 MNHEY, CDR2 SMNVEV (reference sequence). The CDR3: CASRSGGRDQPQHF. The CDR3 DNA reads as TGTGCCAGCAGGTCAGGGGGGCGGGATCAGCCCCAGCATTTT.